This entry describes one T cell receptor (beta chain). The antigen remains undetermined. The data were taken from a study of T cell responses to AZD1222 COVID-19 vaccine. Study details: Doses given second, at about 4 or about 12 weeks, were pooled.

Study conclusions and caveats: Donors were largely white British and mainly female; clonal diversity was possibly underestimated. Nearly half of spike-specific TCRs reportedly go after variant regions that carry no mutations.

The CDR3 contains 15 residues. The V gene end was trimmed by 1 base and the J gene end by 10 bases; junction bases not matched to a gene: 6. CDR1 and CDR2 from the germline V gene are LGHNA and YSLEER. Using immunoSEQ multiplex PCR, the repertoire was profiled, and TCRdb retains in-frame clones only, with some absent. The data show 87,000 or so clones, with 85% to 90% seen just once and about 8% held by the top ten. Here the sequenced sample was peripheral blood, taken on day 0 of AZD1222 vaccination. The chain has TRBV4-3 and TRBJ1-5; TRBD1 aligns across 11 bases. The receptor was derived from an adult in good health. The CDR3 DNA sequence: TGCGCCAGCAGCCAAGGGACAGGGGGCCGGCTACCCCAGCATTTT. Translation gives CASSQGTGGRLPQHF.